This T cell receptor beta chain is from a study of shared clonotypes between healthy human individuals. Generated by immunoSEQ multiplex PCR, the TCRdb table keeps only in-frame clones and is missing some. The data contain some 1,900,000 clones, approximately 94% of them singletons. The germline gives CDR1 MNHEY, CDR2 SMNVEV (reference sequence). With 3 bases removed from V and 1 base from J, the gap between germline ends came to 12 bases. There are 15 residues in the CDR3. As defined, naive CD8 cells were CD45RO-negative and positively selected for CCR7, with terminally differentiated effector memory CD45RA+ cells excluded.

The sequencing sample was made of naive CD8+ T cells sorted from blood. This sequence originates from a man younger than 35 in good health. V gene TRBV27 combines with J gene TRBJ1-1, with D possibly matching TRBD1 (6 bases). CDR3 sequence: CASSFGGPQNTEAFF. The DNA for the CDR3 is TGTGCCAGCAGTTTTGGGGGGCCGCAGAACACTGAAGCTTTCTTT.